This TCR beta chain was identified during a study of blood T cell repertoires in COVID-19. In the source study's methods: Estimation of nucleated cell counts relied on the amplification of reference gene primers. This table comes from immunoSEQ multiplex PCR, and its TCRdb copy is limited to in-frame clones, with some not included. D and trimming were read from the DNA, whereas the V and J calls and clone size are those reported in that table. This table holds about 55,000 clones, 90% found once. Germline loops: CDR1 LNHDA, CDR2 SQIVND (reference sequence). V was pared by 4 bases and J by 3 bases, with 16 bases of the junction left unmatched. CDR3 length equals 18 residues.

Sequenced: peripheral blood. This receptor was identified in an elderly man with acute or convalescent COVID-19. The V call is TRBV19, the J call TRBJ2-7; 9 bases are a match to TRBD1. The CDR3 loop is CASSTTGTGLVTGYEQYF. The DNA of the CDR3 is TGTGCCAGTAGTACGACCGGGACAGGGCTTGTGACTGGCTACGAGCAGTACTTC.